These T cell receptor beta chains were read from a single sample in a study of cytotoxic CD8 clonotypes in ibrutinib-treated CLL. Produced via immunoSEQ multiplex PCR; TCRdb's table is partial and in-frame only. The repertoire holds approximately 100,000 clones, with over 60% as singletons. The input for sequencing was PBMCs, taken after 24 months of ibrutinib treatment. The receptors originated from a human donor with chronic lymphocytic leukemia. Both conserved end residues are part of each CDR3. The D gene is left open where the match is weak.

v_call d_call cdr3_aa
TRBV7-3 - CASSLDVGNIQYF
TRBV7-3 - CASSSGEATEAFF
TRBV5-1 TRBD2 CASSAKTSGSSGANVLTF
TRBV7-9 - CASSLEQDTLYEQYF
TRBV28 TRBD1 CASSRGTGSFGYTF
TRBV14 TRBD2 CASSQEAVVAGLETQYF
TRBV28 TRBD2 CASSPYPGRSGATGTDTQYF
TRBV5-1 TRBD2 CASTGGLAGDGEQFF
TRBV7-3 TRBD2 CASSPRTSGPANTGELFF
TRBV5-1 - CASSLVANTEAFF
TRBV5-1 TRBD1 CASSFGDRGYNEQFF
TRBV27 - CASSLYGRETQYF
TRBV7-3 - CASSLTDNTEAFF
TRBV7-2 - CASSLNYGYTF
TRBV7-2 TRBD2 CASSLGGAGSNEQFF
TRBV18 - CASSPGRASYEQYF
TRBV2 TRBD1 CASNLGGWETQYF
TRBV4-3 - CASSQEAASSGNTIYF
TRBV28 TRBD2 CASSFSSGMYNEQFF
TRBV7-3 TRBD2 CASSLKGTSGGNEQFF
TRBV7-2 TRBD1 CASSFRTGGNSPLHF
TRBV27 - CASKGSATNEKLFF
TRBV9 TRBD1 CASSDYTLGQGHGYTF
TRBV28 - CASSLGGVTYEQYF
TRBV5-6 - CASSLFDRRNTEAFF
TRBV19 - CASSVGGQYEQYF
TRBV2 TRBD1 CATILTGGGNSPLHF
TRBV30 - CAWTPRPARETQYF
TRBV14 TRBD2 CASSQFPRLAGVDEQFF
TRBV19 TRBD2 CASSIRYGGSVRETQYF
TRBV7-2 - CASSLRHSVQETQYF
TRBV7-8 - CASSLGLGRADEAFF
TRBV5-1 TRBD1 CASSPTAQGAGGYTF
TRBV7-9 TRBD1 CASSSGTEDYGYTF
TRBV18 - CASSNHLGNTEAFF
TRBV7-2 TRBD1 CASSLRTGGQQPQHF
TRBV5-1 - CASSLVAGYQETQYF